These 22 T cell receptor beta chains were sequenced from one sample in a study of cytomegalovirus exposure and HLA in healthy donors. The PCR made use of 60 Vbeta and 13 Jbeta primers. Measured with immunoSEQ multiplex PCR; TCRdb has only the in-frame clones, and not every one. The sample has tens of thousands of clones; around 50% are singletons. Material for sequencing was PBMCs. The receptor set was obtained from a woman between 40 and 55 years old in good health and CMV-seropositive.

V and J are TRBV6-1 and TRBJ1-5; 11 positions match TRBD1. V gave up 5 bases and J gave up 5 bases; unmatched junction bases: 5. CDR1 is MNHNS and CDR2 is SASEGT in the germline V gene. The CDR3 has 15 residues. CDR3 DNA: TGTGCCAGCAGTCGACGGACAGGGGGCGATCAGCCCCAGCATTTT. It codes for CASSRRTGGDQPQHF.

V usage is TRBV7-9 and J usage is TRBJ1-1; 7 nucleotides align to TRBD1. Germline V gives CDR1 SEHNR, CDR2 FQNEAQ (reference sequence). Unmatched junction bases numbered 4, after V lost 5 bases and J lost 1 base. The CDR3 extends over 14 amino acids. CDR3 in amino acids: CASSEDRSNTEAFF. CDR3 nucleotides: TGTGCCAGCAGCGAGGACAGGTCGAACACTGAAGCTTTCTTT.

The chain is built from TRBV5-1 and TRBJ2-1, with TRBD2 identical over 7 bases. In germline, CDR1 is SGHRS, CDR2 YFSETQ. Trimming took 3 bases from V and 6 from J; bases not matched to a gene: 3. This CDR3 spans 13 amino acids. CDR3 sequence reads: CASSWGTTNEQFF. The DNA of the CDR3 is TGCGCCAGCAGCTGGGGGACTACCAATGAGCAGTTCTTC. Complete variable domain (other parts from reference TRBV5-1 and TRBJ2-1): KAGVTQTPRYLIKTRGQQVTLSCSPISGHRSVSWYQQTPGQGLQFLFEYFSETQRNKGNFPGRFSGRQFSNSRSEMNVSTLELGDSALYLCASSWGTTNEQFFGPGTRLTVL.

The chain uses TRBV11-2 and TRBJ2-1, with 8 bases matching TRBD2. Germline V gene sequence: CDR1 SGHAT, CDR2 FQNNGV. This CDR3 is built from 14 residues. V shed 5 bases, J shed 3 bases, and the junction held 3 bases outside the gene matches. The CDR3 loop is CASSRTSNYNEQFF. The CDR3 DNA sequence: TGTGCCAGCAGCCGGACTAGCAACTACAATGAGCAGTTCTTC.

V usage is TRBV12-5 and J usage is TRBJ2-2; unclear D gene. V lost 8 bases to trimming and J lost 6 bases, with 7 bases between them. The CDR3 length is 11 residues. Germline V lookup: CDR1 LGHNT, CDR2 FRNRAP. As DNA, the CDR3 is TGTGCTAGTTCCCTGTCCGGGGAGCTGTTTTTT. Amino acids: CASSLSGELFF. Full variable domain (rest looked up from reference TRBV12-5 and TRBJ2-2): DARVTQTPRHKVTEMGQEVTMRCQPILGHNTVFWYRQTMMQGLELLAYFRNRAPLDDSGMPKDRFSAEMPDATLATLKIQPSEPRDSAVYFCASSLSGELFFGEGSRLTVL.

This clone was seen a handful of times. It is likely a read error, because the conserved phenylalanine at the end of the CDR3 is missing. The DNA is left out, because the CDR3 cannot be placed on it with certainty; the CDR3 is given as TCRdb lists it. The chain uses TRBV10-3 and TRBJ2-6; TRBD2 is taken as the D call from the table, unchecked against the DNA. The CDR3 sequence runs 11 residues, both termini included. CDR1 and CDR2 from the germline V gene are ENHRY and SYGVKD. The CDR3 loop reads CAIKTGLAGEV.

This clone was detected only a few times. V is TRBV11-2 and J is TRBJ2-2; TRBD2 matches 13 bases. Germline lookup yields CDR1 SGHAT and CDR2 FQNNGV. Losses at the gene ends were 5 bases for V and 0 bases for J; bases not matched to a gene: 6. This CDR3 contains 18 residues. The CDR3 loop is CASSRGLAGIANTGELFF. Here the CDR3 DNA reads TGTGCCAGCAGCCGGGGACTAGCGGGGATCGCGAACACCGGGGAGCTGTTTTTT.

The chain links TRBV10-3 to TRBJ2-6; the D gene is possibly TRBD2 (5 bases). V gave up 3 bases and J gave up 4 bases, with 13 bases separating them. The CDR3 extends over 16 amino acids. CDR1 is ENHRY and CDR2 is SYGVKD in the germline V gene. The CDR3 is CAISDFFGNGANVLTF. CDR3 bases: TGTGCCATCAGTGATTTTTTCGGGAACGGGGCCAACGTCCTGACTTTC.

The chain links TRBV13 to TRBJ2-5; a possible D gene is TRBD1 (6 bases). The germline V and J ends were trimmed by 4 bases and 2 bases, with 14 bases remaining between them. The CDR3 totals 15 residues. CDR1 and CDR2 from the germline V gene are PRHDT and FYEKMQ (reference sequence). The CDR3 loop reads CASSSRQATQETQYF. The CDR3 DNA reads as TGTGCCAGCAGCTCCCGACAGGCGACACAAGAGACCCAGTACTTC.

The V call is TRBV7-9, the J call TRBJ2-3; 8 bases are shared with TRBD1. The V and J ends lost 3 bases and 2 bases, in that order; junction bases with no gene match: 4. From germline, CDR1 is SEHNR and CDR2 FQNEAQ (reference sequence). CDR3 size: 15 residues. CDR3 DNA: TGTGCCAGCAGCTTGAGGCAGGGGGCCACAGATACGCAGTATTTT. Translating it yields CASSLRQGATDTQYF.

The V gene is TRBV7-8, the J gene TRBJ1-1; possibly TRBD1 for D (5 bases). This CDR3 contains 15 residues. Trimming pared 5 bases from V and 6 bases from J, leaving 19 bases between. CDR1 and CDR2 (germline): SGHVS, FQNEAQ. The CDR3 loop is CASSLRWRDGAEAFF. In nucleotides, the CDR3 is TGTGCCAGCAGCCTACGTTGGAGGGACGGAGCTGAAGCTTTCTTT.

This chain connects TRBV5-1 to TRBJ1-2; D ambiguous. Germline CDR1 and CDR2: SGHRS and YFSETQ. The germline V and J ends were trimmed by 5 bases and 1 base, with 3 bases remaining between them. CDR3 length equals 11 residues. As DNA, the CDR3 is TGCGCCAGCAGACTTAACTATGGCTACACCTTC. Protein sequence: CASRLNYGYTF.

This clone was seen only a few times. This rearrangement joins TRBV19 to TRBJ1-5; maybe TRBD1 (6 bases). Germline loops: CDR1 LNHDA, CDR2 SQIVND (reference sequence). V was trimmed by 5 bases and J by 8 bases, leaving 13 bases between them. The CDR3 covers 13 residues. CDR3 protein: CASSPTGREPQHF. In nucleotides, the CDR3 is TGTGCCAGTAGTCCGACAGGACGAGAGCCCCAGCATTTT.

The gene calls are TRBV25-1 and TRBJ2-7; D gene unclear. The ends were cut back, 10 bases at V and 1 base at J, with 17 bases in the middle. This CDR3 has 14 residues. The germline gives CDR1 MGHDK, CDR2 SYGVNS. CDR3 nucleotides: TGTGCCACCTCACCCGGGTCTGGGTCCTACGAGCAGTACTTC. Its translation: CATSPGSGSYEQYF.

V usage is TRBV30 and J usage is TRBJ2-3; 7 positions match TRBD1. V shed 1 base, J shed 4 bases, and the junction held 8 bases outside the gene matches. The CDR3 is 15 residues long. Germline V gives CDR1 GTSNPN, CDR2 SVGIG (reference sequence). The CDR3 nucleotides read TGTGCCTGGAGTGGACAGGGAAGTAGGTCAGATACGCAGTATTTT. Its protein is CAWSGQGSRSDTQYF.

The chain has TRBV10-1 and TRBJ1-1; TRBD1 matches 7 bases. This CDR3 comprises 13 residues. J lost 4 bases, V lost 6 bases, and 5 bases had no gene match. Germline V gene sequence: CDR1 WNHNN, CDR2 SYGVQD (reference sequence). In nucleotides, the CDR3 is TGCGCCAGCAGCAGACAGGGAATCACTGAAGCTTTCTTT. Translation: CASSRQGITEAFF.

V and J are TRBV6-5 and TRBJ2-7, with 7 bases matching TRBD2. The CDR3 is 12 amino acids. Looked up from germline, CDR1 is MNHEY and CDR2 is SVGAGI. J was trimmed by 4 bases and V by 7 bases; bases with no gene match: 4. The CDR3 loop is CASTGGGYEQYF. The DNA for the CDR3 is TGTGCCAGCACTGGCGGGGGTTACGAGCAGTACTTC.

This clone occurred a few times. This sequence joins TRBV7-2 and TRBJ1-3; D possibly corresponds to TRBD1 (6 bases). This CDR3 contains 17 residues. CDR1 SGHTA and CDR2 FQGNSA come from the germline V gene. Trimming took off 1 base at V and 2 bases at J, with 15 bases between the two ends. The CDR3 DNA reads TGTGCCAGCAGCTTAGTGCTATGGCAGGGGACTGGAAACACCATATATTTT. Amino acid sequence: CASSLVLWQGTGNTIYF.

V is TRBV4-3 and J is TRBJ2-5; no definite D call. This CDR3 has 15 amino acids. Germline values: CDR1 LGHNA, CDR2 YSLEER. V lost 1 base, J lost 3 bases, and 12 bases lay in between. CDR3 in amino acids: CASSQVLQEKETQYF. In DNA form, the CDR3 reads TGCGCCAGCAGCCAAGTCTTACAAGAAAAAGAGACCCAGTACTTC.

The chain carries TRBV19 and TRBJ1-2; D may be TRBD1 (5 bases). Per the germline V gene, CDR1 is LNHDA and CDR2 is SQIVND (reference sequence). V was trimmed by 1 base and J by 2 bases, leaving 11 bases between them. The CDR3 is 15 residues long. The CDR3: CASSIGPQGNYGYTF. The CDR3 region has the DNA TGTGCCAGTAGTATAGGGCCCCAGGGAAACTATGGCTACACCTTC.

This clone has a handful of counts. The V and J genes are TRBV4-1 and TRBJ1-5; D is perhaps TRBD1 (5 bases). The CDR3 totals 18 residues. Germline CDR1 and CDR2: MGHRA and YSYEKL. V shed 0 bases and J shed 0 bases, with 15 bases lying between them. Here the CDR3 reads CASSQEGYRQYSNQPQHF. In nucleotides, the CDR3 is TGCGCCAGCAGCCAAGAAGGCTACAGGCAATATAGCAATCAGCCCCAGCATTTT.

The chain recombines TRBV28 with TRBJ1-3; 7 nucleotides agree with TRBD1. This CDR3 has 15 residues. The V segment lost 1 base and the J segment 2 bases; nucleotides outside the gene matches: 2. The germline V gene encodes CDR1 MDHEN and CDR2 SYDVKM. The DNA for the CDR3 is TGTGCCAGCAGTTTATACAGGGGAGCTGGAAACACCATATATTTT. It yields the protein CASSLYRGAGNTIYF.